This T cell receptor (beta chain) was sequenced in a study of T cells in Graves' hyperthyroidism and ophthalmopathy. The V end lost 2 bases, the J end lost 5 bases, and 2 bases lay between the germline ends. Germline assignment: CDR1 KGHDR and CDR2 SFDVKD. The CDR3 has 11 residues. Criteria for exclusion of patients were uncontrolled infection, other autoimmune disease, pregnancy or lactation. This clonotype was recorded a few times. There were TCR beta CDR3 regions amplified from RNA transcripts. First-round RT-PCR with HTBI primers amplified the TCR CDR3 region. MiXCR was run by TCRdb on the multiplex PCR reads, yielding one entry per CDR3 protein. The profile shows hundreds of thousands of distinct CDR3 sequences, around 19% of them singletons.

Sequenced: blood. This clonotype was sampled from a woman in her fifties or sixties with Graves' hyperthyroidism that later progressed to Graves' ophthalmopathy. The V and J genes are TRBV24-1 and TRBJ2-5; D is undetermined. CDR3 region: CATSDSETQYF. As DNA, the CDR3 is TGTGCCACCAGTGATTCGGAGACCCAGTACTTC.